Here is one T cell receptor (beta chain) with its context. This CDR3 contains 14 residues. V was shortened by 3 bases and J by 2 bases, with 8 bases between the two germline ends. Germline V CDR1 and CDR2: DFQATT, SNEGSKA (reference sequence). These data come from a study of T cells after yellow fever vaccination. One entry per CDR3 protein, called by TCRdb with MiXCR from the 5' RACE reads. The table includes hundreds of thousands of distinct CDR3 sequences, 8.7% detected once. The specimen was PBMCs, collected on the day of the first yellow fever vaccination. This TCR came from a man younger than 35 who received the YFV17D yellow fever vaccine. The chain has TRBV20-1 and TRBJ2-6, with D hard to call. In nucleotides, the CDR3 is TGCAGTGCTAGCGGCGGAACTGGGGCCAACGTCCTGACTTTC. Its protein product is CSASGGTGANVLTF.